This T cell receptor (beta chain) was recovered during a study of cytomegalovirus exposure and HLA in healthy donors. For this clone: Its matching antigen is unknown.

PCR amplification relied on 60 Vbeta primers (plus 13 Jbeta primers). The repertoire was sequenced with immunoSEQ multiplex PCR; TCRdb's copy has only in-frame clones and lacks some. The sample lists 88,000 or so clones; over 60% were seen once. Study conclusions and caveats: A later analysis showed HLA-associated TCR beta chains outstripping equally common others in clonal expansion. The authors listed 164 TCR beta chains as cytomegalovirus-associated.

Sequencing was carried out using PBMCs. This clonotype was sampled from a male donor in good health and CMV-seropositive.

The CDR3 DNA reads as TGTGCCAGCAGTCCCAAGGGCTTGGCCGGTGTGAGGGCGCAGTATTTT. This gives the protein CASSPKGLAGVRAQYF. J is TRBJ2-3 and V is TRBV28, with D perhaps TRBD2 (5 bases). The CDR3 has 16 amino acids. The V end was cut by 5 bases, the J end by 10 bases, with 25 bases between. Per the germline V gene, CDR1 is MDHEN and CDR2 is SYDVKM.